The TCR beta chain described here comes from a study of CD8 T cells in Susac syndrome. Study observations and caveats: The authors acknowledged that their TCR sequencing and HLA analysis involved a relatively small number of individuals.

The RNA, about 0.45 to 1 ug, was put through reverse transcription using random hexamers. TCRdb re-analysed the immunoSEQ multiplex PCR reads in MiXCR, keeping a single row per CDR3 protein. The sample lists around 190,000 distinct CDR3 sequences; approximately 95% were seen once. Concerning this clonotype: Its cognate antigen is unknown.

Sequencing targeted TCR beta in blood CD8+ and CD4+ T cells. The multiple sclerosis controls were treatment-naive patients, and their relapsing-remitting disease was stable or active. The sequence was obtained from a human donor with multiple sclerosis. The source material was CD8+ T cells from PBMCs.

This chain's CDR3 is CSVAGGETQYF. The CDR3 DNA reads as TGCAGCGTTGCCGGGGGGGAGACCCAGTACTTC. The J gene is TRBJ2-5, the V gene TRBV29-1, with 7 bases identical to TRBD2. The CDR3 length is 11 residues. The J segment lost 5 bases and the V segment lost 4 bases, leaving 1 base of the junction unmatched. CDR1 is SQVTM and CDR2 is ANQGSEA in the germline V gene.